Described below is a single T cell receptor (beta chain) sequence and its context. These data originate in a study of blood T cell repertoires in COVID-19. Looking at the study overall: The United States, Italy and Spain supplied acute and convalescent COVID-19 samples. Nucleic acid was either cDNA or gDNA, and it came from T cells, B-cell-depleted T cells, or PBMCs.

The CDR3 contains 15 residues. CDR1 and CDR2 from the germline V gene are MRHNA and SNTAGT. Trimming left V 4 bases short and J 0 bases short, with 12 bases between. Per the original methods: Counts of nucleated cells, estimated from reference gene primer amplification, were obtained. Method: immunoSEQ multiplex PCR; TCRdb's copy keeps in-frame clones and lacks some. Clone size and the V and J calls come from that table; the DNA yielded D and trimming. The sample carries a few hundred thousand clones, roughly 90% recorded once. Sequencing input: peripheral blood. The receptor was derived from a woman aged 25 to 39 with active or convalescent COVID-19. The chain carries TRBV6-4 and TRBJ1-2, with a tentative D call TRBD1 (6 bases). The CDR3 sequence: CASSASTGSNYGYTF. Written as DNA, the CDR3 is TGTGCCAGCAGTGCATCCACAGGGTCTAACTATGGCTACACCTTC.